The rows below give T cell receptor beta chains drawn from one sample of a study of shared clonotypes between healthy human individuals. The protocol was immunoSEQ multiplex PCR, while the TCRdb copy is restricted to in-frame clones and leaves out a portion. The sample lists about 1.4 million clones, 96% seen once, with 0.95% to 1.5% in the top ten. Sample: naive CD4+ T cells sorted from blood. These receptors came from a young man in good health. The CDR3 runs from the conserved cysteine through the conserved F or W. Each record gives: J gene, V gene, D gene, CDR3 DNA, CDR3 protein. The D gene is left open where the match is weak.

>TRBJ2-7|TRBV27|TRBD1
TGTGCCAGCAGTATGCGACAGGGACCCTACGAGCAGTACTTC
CASSMRQGPYEQYF
>TRBJ1-2|TRBV19|-
TGTGCCAGTAGTATCAGGGGCATGGCCTATGGCTACACCTTC
CASSIRGMAYGYTF
>TRBJ1-4|TRBV6-1|-
TGTGCCAGCAGTGAAGCGGGGCGGGGCGGTGAAAAACTGTTTTTT
CASSEAGRGGEKLFF
>TRBJ2-1|TRBV9|-
TGTGCCAGCAGTCCAAACAGGCGCCCCTCCTACAATGAGCAGTTCTTC
CASSPNRRPSYNEQFF
>TRBJ1-4|TRBV18|-
TGTGCCAGCTCACCAGGCGGGACGAATGAAAAACTGTTTTTT
CASSPGGTNEKLFF
>TRBJ1-2|TRBV7-8|-
TGTGCCAGCGGCGACGGTTGGGGCTACACCTTC
CASGDGWGYTF
>TRBJ2-1|TRBV20-1|-
TGCAGTGCAAAGGGAAATGAGCAGTTCTTC
CSAKGNEQFF
>TRBJ2-3|TRBV10-3|TRBD2
TGTGCCGGAAGAGGTGCAAGCGGGAGATTTCAAGATACGCAGTATTTT
CAGRGASGRFQDTQYF
>TRBJ1-5|TRBV6-1|-
TGTGCCAGCAGTGAGGCGAGTTATAGCAATCAGCCCCAGCATTTT
CASSEASYSNQPQHF
>TRBJ2-3|TRBV7-2|TRBD1
TGTGCCAGCAGCAGACGACAGGGATCCGGCACAGATACGCAGTATTTT
CASSRRQGSGTDTQYF
>TRBJ1-5|TRBV2|-
TGTGCCAGCAAGACAGGAGAAAATCAGCCCCAGCATTTT
CASKTGENQPQHF
>TRBJ2-5|TRBV6-5|-
TGTGCCAGCAGCAGCATCCGGGAGACCCAGTACTTC
CASSSIRETQYF
>TRBJ2-2|TRBV27|-
TGTGCCAGCAGCCGGGACGGCTACGGGGAGCTGTTTTTT
CASSRDGYGELFF
>TRBJ1-4|TRBV25-1|-
TGTGCCAGCAGTGAAGGGAAGCTTCAGGAAAAACTGTTTTTT
CASSEGKLQEKLFF
>TRBJ2-2|TRBV23-1|-
TGCGCCAGCAGTCGTGGGGGGAGGACCGGGGAGCTGTTTTTT
CASSRGGRTGELFF
>TRBJ1-1|TRBV7-8|TRBD1
TGTGCCAGCAGCTCGACAGGGAGCTCGGGCACTGAAGCTTTCTTT
CASSSTGSSGTEAFF
>TRBJ2-7|TRBV11-3|-
TGTGCCAGCAGCCGGGACGGCCCCCACGAGCAGTACTTC
CASSRDGPHEQYF
>TRBJ2-1|TRBV2|-
TGTGCCAGCAGTGCCACCCGGGACGGTAATGAGCAGTTCTTC
CASSATRDGNEQFF
>TRBJ2-5|TRBV11-2|-
TGTGCCAGCAGCTTAGGGGGATGGGGGACGCTCCAAGAGACCCAGTACTTC
CASSLGGWGTLQETQYF
>TRBJ1-2|TRBV28|-
TGTGCCAGCAGTTTCCCAGGGAGCTATGGCTACACCTTC
CASSFPGSYGYTF
>TRBJ1-1|TRBV7-8|TRBD1
TGTGCCAGCAGCCCCTGGGACAGGGTATTTGAAGCTTTCTTT
CASSPWDRVFEAFF
>TRBJ2-3|TRBV4-2|-
TGTGCCAGCAGCCAAGATCTGGCCCATACGCAGTATTTT
CASSQDLAHTQYF
>TRBJ1-4|TRBV19|-
TGTGCCAGTAGATCGCAGGGTACATCAACTAATGAAAAACTGTTTTTT
CASRSQGTSTNEKLFF